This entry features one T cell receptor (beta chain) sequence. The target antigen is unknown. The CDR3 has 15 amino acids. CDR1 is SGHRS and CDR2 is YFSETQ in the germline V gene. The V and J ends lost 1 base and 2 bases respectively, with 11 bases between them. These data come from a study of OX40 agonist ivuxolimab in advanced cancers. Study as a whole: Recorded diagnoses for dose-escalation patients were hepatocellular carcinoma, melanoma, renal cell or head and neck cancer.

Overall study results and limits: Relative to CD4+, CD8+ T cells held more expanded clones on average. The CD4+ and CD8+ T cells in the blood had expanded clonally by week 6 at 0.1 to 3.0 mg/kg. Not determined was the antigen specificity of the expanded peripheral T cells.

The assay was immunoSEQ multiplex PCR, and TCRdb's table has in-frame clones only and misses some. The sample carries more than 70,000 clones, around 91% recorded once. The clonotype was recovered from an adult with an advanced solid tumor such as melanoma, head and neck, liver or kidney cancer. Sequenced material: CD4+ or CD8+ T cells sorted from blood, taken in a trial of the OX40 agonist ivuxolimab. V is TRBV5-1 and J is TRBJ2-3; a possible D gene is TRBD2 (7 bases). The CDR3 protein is CASSLRGAATDTQYF. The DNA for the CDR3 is TGCGCCAGCAGCTTGCGGGGGGCCGCCACAGATACGCAGTATTTT.